This T cell receptor beta chain derives from a study of shared clonotypes between healthy human individuals. On this clone: Its antigen remains unknown.

Between the trimmed V and J ends, which lost 2 bases and 7 bases, there was a span of 6 bases. CDR1 and CDR2 (germline): SGHRS, YFSETQ. The CDR3 consists of 11 residues. Findings and limits, study-wide: Relative to clonotypes present in all four donors, those not shared had lower generation probabilities.

Splitting of each subset's genomic DNA was done evenly across several immunoSEQ plates. Sequenced by immunoSEQ multiplex PCR; TCRdb stores in-frame clones only, minus some. The table has just over 2,000,000 clones, roughly 94% seen once. Material: naive CD4+ T cells sorted from blood. Subset meaning: CD45RA+ positively selected. J is TRBJ1-1 and V is TRBV5-1; D is uncertain. The sequence came from a young man in good health. The CDR3 loop reads CASSFGGEAFF. The CDR3 DNA sequence: TGCGCCAGCAGCTTTGGCGGTGAAGCTTTCTTT.